This TCR beta chain was identified during a study of cytomegalovirus exposure and HLA in healthy donors. Study details: Caucasian-associated ancestry cluster membership applied to over 80% of some 400 genotyped donors.

Study findings and constraints: A later analysis showed TCR association rates differing by HLA locus, peaking at DRB1 and lowest at HLA-C. A reported reduction in N-insertions relative to the approximately 670-donor mean was seen in an Asian-associated ancestry cluster in a later analysis. Later analysis identified a missense DCLRE1C variant that was linked to TCR beta V- and J-gene trimming.

Of note for this clone: Its antigen remains unidentified.

The PCR had 60 Vbeta and 13 Jbeta primers. The repertoire was sequenced with immunoSEQ multiplex PCR; TCRdb's copy has only in-frame clones and lacks some. Here the sample spans roughly 100,000 clones, 81% being singletons. Germline trimming cut 1 base from V and 3 bases from J; bases unmatched to any gene: 5. This CDR3 contains 16 residues. Germline V CDR1 and CDR2: LNHNV, YYDKDF (reference sequence). The material sequenced was PBMCs. The sequence was obtained from a man aged 40-49 years in good health and CMV-seropositive. This rearrangement joins TRBV15 to TRBJ2-5; 10 bases map to TRBD1. In nucleotides, the CDR3 is TGTGCCACCAGCAGAGCGGCCGGGACAGGGGAAGAGACCCAGTACTTC. Translating it yields CATSRAAGTGEETQYF.